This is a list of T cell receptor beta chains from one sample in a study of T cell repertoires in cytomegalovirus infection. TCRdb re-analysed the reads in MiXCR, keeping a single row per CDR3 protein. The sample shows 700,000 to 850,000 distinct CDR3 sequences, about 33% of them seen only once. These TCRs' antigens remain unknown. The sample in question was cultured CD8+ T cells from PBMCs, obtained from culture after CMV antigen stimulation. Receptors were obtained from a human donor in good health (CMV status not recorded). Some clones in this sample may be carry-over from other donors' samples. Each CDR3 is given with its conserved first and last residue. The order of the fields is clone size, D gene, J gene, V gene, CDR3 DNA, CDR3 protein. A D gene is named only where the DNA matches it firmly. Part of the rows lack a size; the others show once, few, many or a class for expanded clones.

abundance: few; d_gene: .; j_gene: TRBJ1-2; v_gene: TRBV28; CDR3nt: TGTGCCAGCAGCCTAGGACCGGCCCGATACTATGGCTACACCTTC; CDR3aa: CASSLGPARYYGYTF
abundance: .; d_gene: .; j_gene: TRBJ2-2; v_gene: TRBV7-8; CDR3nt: TGTGCCAGCAGCTTATTCGGTCGCCCGAACACCGAGGAGCTGTTTTTT; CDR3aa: CASSLFGRPNTEELFF
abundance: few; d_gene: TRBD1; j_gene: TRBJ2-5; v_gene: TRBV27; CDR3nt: TGTGCCAGCAGTTACCGACTGGGACAGTCCCAAGAGACCCAGTACTTC; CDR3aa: CASSYRLGQSQETQYF
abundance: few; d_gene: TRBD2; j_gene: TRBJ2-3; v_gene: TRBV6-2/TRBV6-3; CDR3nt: TGTGCCAGCAGCCGTGGATTCCTAGCGGGGGGGCCGGTGGATACGCAGTATTTT; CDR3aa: CASSRGFLAGGPVDTQYF
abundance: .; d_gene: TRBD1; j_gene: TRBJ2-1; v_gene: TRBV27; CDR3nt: TGTGCCAGCAGTTTAAACAGGGGGCGAGACAATGAGCAGTTCTTC; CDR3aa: CASSLNRGRDNEQFF
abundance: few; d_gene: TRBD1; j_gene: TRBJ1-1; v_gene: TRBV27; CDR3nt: TGTGCCAGCAGTTCCCCCATACAGGGGGAGGGCACTGAAGCTTTCTTT; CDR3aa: CASSSPIQGEGTEAFF
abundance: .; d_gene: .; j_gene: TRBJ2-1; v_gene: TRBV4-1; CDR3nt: TGCGCCAGCCGCAGACTCGGCAGCGATGAGCAGTTCTTC; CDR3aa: CASRRLGSDEQFF
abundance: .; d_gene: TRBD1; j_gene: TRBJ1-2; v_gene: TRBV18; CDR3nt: TGTGCCAGCTCACCAGAGGACAGGGGGCCTGATGGCTACACCTTC; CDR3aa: CASSPEDRGPDGYTF
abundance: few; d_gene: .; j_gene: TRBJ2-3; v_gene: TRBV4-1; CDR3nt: TGCGCCAGCAGCCAGGGACGGCCTGGGACAGATACGCAGTATTTT; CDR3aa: CASSQGRPGTDTQYF
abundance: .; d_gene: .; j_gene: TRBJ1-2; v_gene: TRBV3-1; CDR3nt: TGTGCCAGCAACCAAGAGAACGACAGGCGATCCTATGGCTACACCTTC; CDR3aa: CASNQENDRRSYGYTF
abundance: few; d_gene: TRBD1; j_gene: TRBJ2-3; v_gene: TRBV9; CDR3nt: TGTGCCAGCAGCGATCAGGACAGGGAAAGGACCCCAGATACGCAGTATTTT; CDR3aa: CASSDQDRERTPDTQYF
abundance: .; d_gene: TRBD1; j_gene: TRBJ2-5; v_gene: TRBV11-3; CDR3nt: TGTGCCAGCAGTATCTCCGGGACAGAACAAGAGACCCAGTACTTC; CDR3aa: CASSISGTEQETQYF
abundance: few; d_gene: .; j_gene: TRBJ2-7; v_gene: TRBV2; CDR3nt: TGTGCCCTCAAGCCGACCTCCTACGAGCAGTACTTC; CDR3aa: CALKPTSYEQYF
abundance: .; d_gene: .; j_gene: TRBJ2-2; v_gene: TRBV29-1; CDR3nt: TGCAGCGTTGAAGATCGAAGACGGGGGACCCACGGGGAGCTGTTTTTT; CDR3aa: CSVEDRRRGTHGELFF
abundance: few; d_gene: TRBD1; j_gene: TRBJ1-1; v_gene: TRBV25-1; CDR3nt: TGTGCCAGCAGTGAAATTGAGGGGGCAGCCCGGAACACTGAAGCTTTCTTT; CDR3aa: CASSEIEGAARNTEAFF
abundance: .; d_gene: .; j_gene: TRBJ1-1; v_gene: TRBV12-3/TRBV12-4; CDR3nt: TGTGCCAGCAGTGAGAGACAAAACACTGAAGCTTTCTTT; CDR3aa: CASSERQNTEAFF
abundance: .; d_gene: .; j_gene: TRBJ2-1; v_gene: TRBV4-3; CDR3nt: TGCGCCAGCAGCCAAGATGACGCGAGCAATGAGCAGTTCTTC; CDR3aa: CASSQDDASNEQFF
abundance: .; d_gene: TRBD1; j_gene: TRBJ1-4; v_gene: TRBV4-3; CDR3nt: TGCGCCAGCAGCAAAACCTCCCAGGGGGTAGTTGAAAAACTGTTTTTT; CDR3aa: CASSKTSQGVVEKLFF
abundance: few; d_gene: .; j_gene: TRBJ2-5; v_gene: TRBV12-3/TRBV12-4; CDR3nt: TGTGCCAGCAGTCTCACTAGGGCGCGGGCGGAGACCCAGTACTTC; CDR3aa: CASSLTRARAETQYF
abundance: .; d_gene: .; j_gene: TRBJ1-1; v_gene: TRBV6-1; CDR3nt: TGTGCCAGCAGTGAACTTGGCGGGAACACTGAAGCTTTCTTT; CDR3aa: CASSELGGNTEAFF
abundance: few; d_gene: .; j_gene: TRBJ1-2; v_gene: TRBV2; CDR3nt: TGTGCGAGCTTGGTGGGGCTTGTTGGCTACACCTTC; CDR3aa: CASLVGLVGYTF
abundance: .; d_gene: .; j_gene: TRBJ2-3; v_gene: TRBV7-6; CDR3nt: TGTGCCAGCAGCTTAGCGCTGGGGGGGCCCACAGATACGCAGTATTTT; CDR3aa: CASSLALGGPTDTQYF
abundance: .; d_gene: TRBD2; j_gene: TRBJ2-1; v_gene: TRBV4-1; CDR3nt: TGCGCCAGCAGCCAACTGTGTCAGAGCGGGGGGATCTACAATGAGCAGTTCTTC; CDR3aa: CASSQLCQSGGIYNEQFF
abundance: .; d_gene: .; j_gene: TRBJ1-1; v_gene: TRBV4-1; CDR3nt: TGCGCCAGCAGACCCGAAGTGAACACTGAAGCTTTCTTT; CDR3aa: CASRPEVNTEAFF
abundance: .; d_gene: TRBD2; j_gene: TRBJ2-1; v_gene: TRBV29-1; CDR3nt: TGCAGCGTTGGACTAGCGGGGGACTACAATGAGCAGTTCTTC; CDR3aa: CSVGLAGDYNEQFF
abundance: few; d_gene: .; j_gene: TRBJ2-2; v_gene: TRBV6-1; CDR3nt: TGTGCCAGCAGTTTCCCGGGATCCCTCACCGGGGAGCTGTTTTTT; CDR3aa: CASSFPGSLTGELFF
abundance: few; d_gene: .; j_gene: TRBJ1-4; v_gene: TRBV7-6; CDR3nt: TGTGCCAGCAGCCTAAACGAAGGTCCCACTAATGAAAAACTGTTTTTT; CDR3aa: CASSLNEGPTNEKLFF
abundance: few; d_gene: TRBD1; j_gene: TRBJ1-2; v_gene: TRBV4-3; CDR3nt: TGCGCCAGCAGCCAAGTCGTGGGACAGGGGGACGGCTACACCTTC; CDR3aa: CASSQVVGQGDGYTF
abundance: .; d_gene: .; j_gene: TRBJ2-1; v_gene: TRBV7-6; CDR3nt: TGTGCCAGCAGCTTAGGCCAGCAGAGCTCCTACAATGAGCAGTTCTTC; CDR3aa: CASSLGQQSSYNEQFF
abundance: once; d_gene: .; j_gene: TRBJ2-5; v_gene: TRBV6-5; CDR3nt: TGTGCCAGCAGACCGACAGGAGACTACCAAGAGACCCAGTACTTC; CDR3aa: CASRPTGDYQETQYF
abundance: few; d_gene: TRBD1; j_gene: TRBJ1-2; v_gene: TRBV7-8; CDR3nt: TGTGCCAGCAGCTTAGTCCAGACAGGGGTCTATGGCTACACCTTC; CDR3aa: CASSLVQTGVYGYTF
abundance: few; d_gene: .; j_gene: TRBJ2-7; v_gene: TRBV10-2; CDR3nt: TGCGCCAGCAGTGCGACCTTCTACGAGCAGTACTTC; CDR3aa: CASSATFYEQYF
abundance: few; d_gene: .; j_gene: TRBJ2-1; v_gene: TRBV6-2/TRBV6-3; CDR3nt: TGTGCCAGCAGTCCTCACAGGACTATACGCCACAAGCTAGCCTACAATGAGCAGTTCTTC; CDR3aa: CASSPHRTIRHKLAYNEQFF
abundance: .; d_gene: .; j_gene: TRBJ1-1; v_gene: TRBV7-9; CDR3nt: TGTGCCAGCAGTAAGACATTGATGAACACTGAAGCTTTCTTT; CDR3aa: CASSKTLMNTEAFF
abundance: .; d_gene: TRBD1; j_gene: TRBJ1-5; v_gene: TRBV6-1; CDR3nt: TGTGCCAGCTTGGACAGGGGGATCAATCAGCCCCAGCATTTT; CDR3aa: CASLDRGINQPQHF
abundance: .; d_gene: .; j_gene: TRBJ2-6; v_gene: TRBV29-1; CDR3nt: TGCAGCGTTGGTCCCCAGGCTGGGGCCAACGTCCTGACTTTC; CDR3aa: CSVGPQAGANVLTF
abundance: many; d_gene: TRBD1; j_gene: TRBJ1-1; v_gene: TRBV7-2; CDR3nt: TGTGCCAGCAGCTTAAGGGGGCAGGGGGCGGCCGAAGCTTTCTTT; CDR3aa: CASSLRGQGAAEAFF
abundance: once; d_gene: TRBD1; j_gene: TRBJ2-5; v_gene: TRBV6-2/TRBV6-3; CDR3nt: TGTGCCAGCACCCGGGACAGGCCTGGGAAGACCCAGTACTTC; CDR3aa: CASTRDRPGKTQYF
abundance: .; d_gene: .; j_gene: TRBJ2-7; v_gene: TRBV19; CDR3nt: TGTGCCAGTAGTATTCTTCCGGGGTCCTACGAGCAGTACTTC; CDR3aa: CASSILPGSYEQYF
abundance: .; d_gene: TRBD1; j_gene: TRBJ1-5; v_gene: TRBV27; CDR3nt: TGTGCCAGCAGTTTACCTACAGGGGGCGGCAATCAGCCCCAGCATTTT; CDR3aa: CASSLPTGGGNQPQHF
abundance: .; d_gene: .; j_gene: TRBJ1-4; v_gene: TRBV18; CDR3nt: TGTGCCAGAGAAAAACTGTTTTTT; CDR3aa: CAREKLFF
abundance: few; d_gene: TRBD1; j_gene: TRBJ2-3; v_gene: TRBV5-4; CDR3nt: TGTGCCAGCAGCCGGACAGGGGGCCCTGCAGATACGCAGTATTTT; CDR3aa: CASSRTGGPADTQYF
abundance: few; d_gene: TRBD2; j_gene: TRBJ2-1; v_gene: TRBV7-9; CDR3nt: TGTGCCAGCAGCCAAGGGACTAGCGCTTACAATGAGCAGTTCTTC; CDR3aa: CASSQGTSAYNEQFF
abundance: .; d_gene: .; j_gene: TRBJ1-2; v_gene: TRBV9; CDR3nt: TGTGCCAGCAGCGTTACAGGTTACCGGCACGGCTACACCTTC; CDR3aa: CASSVTGYRHGYTF
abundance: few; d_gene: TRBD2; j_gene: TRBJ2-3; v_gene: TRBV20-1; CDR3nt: TGCAGTGCGGGCGGGGGGCCGCACGATACGCAGTATTTT; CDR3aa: CSAGGGPHDTQYF
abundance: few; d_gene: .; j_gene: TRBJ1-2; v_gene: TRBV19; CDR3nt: TGTGCCAGTGCGGACCCAACCGGATCCCTCTATGGCTACACCTTC; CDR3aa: CASADPTGSLYGYTF
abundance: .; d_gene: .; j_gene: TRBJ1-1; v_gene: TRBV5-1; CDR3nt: TGCGCCAGCAGCTCCGCCAGACTCCCCCTGGAGGGGCTAAGACCGAGCACTGAAGCTTTCTTT; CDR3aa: CASSSARLPLEGLRPSTEAFF
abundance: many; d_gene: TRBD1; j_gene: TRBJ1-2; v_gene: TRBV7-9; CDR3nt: TGTGCCAGCAGCTCCAGGGACAGGGCTTATGGCTACACCTTC; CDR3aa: CASSSRDRAYGYTF